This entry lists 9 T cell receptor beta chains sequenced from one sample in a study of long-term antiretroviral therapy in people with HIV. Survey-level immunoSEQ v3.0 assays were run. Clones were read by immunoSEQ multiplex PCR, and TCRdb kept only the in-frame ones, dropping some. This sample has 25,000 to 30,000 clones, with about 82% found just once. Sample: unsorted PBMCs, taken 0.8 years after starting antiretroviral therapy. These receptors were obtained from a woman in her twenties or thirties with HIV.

This chain's CDR3 is CASSIPVRANTGELFF. CDR3 sequence (DNA): TGTGCCAGTAGTATCCCAGTCAGGGCAAACACCGGGGAGCTGTTTTTT. V gene TRBV19 combines with J gene TRBJ2-2, with a possible D match to TRBD1 (5 bases). Trimming shortened V by 3 bases and J by 2 bases, and 13 bases separated the two germline ends. Germline CDR1 reads LNHDA; CDR2 reads SQIVND (reference sequence). The CDR3 totals 16 residues.

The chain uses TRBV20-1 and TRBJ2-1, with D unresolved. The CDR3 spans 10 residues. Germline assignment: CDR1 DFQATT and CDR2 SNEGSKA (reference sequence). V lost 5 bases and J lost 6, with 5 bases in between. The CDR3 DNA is TGCAGTGCTCGGTTCAATGAGCAGTTCTTC. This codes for CSARFNEQFF.

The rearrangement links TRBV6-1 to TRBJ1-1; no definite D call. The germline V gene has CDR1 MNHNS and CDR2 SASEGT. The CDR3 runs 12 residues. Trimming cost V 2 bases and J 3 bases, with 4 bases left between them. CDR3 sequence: CASSEIYTEAFF. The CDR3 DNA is TGTGCCAGCAGTGAAATTTACACTGAAGCTTTCTTT.

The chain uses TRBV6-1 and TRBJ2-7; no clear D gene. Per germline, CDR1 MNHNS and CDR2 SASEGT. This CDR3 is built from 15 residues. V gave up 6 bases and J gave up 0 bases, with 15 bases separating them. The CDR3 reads CASRAGPTHSYEQYF. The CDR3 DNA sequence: TGTGCCAGCAGAGCCGGGCCCACCCACTCCTACGAGCAGTACTTC.

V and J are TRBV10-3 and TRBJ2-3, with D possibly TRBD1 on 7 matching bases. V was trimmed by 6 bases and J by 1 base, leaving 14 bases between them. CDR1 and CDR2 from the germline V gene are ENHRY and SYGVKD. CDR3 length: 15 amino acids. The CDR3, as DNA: TGTGCCATCAGCAACAGGGGCGGGGGCACAGATACGCAGTATTTT. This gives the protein CAISNRGGGTDTQYF.

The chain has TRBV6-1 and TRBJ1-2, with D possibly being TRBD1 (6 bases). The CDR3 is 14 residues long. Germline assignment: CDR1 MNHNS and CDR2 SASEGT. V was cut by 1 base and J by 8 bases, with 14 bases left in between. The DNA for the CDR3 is TGTGCCAGCAGTGAAGTACAGGGAGTCGGCGGCTACACCTTC. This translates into CASSEVQGVGGYTF.

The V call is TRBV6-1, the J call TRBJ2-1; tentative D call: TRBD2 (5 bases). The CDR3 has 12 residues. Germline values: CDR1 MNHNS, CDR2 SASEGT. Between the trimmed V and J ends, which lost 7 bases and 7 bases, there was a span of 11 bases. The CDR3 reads CASTRRGNEQFF. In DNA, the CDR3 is TGTGCCAGCACTAGACGAGGGAATGAGCAGTTCTTC.

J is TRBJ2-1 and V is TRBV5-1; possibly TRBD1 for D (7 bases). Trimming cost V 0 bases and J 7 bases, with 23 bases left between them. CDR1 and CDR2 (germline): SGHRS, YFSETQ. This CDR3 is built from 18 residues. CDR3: CASSLDSPSARGRNEQFF. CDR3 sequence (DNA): TGCGCCAGCAGCTTGGATTCCCCTTCGGCCAGGGGGAGGAATGAGCAGTTCTTC.

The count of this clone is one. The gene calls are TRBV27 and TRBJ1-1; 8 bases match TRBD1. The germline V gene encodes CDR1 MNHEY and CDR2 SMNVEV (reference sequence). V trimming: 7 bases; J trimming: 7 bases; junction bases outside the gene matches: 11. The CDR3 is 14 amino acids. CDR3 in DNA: TGTGCCAGCACCCTTACAGGGGGGTTCGGTGAAGCTTTCTTT. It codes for CASTLTGGFGEAFF.